These T cell receptor beta chains were read from a single sample in a study of blood T cell repertoires in COVID-19. Method: immunoSEQ multiplex PCR; TCRdb's copy keeps in-frame clones and lacks some. The sample includes 95,000 to 150,000 clones, 88% of them seen just once. Sequencing input: peripheral blood. These receptors all come from a human donor in a cohort sampled during active COVID-19. The conserved cysteine and the conserved F or W are not part of the CDR3 here. Only part of the rows carry a size: once, few, many, or a class if the clone is expanded.

size	V	J	CDR3
-	TRBV9	TRBJ2-7	ASSPTMSGSASYEQY
-	TRBV5-6	TRBJ1-1	ASSIGGIEAF
-	TRBV2	TRBJ1-1	ASTRDRGGNTEAF
-	TRBV2	TRBJ2-2	ASGPKARVYTGELF
-	TRBV7-9	TRBJ2-7	ASSLRVYEQY
-	TRBV7-7	TRBJ2-2	ASSPTGTSVAGELF
-	TRBV3-1/TRBV3-2	TRBJ2-1	ASSQDLGGAGYNEQF
-	TRBV11-2	TRBJ2-1	ASGDRVYNEQF
-	TRBV2	TRBJ1-5	ASRRGRDGQPQH
-	TRBV21-1	TRBJ2-5	ASSKGTDQETQY
-	TRBV5-1	TRBJ1-1	ASSSPQGSTEAF
-	TRBV7-8	TRBJ1-4	ASNPARDRGQTNEKLF
-	TRBV3-1/TRBV3-2	TRBJ2-7	ASSQVTGPYEQY
few	TRBV7-9	TRBJ2-7	ASSLLSGGPFYEQY
-	TRBV27	TRBJ2-2	ASSLEVSGRLNTGELF
-	TRBV12-3/TRBV12-4	TRBJ2-3	ASSTGADTQY
-	TRBV6-2/TRBV6-3	TRBJ2-7	ASSIGQGPIYEQY
-	TRBV7-9	TRBJ1-1	ASSRPGQALNTEAF
-	TRBV27	TRBJ2-7	ASSLSGIGQVQY
-	TRBV6-1	TRBJ1-5	ASSEAGGGNQPQH
-	TRBV5-1	TRBJ2-1	ASSLEAQGYNEQF
-	TRBV18	TRBJ2-1	ASSPPIRGGDEQF
-	TRBV3-1/TRBV3-2	TRBJ2-1	ASSGSLEQF
-	TRBV7-8	TRBJ1-1	ASSQGTGPLAF
-	TRBV5-1	TRBJ2-5	ASKPGTVFQETQY
few	TRBV27	TRBJ1-5	ASSSPGRRQPQH
-	TRBV28	TRBJ2-1	ASSPRAGGPSVEQF
-	TRBV10-3	TRBJ1-4	AISEGGSRTNEKLF
-	TRBV9	TRBJ2-3	ASSARGGTDTQY
-	TRBV19	TRBJ2-3	ASRASGKRGTDTQY
-	TRBV19	TRBJ2-1	ASSMGLAGYNEQF
-	TRBV19	TRBJ1-6	ASSIVSTGSTPLH
-	TRBV10-3	TRBJ2-1	AISDPESPSGRRNEQF
-	TRBV7-2	TRBJ2-1	ASNTSGGVTYNEQF
-	TRBV9	TRBJ2-1	ASSVGGSGQNNEQF
-	TRBV2	TRBJ2-1	ASRLSVAGPNNEQF
-	TRBV7-8	TRBJ2-6	ASSLGAPYSGANVLT
-	TRBV28	TRBJ1-5	ASSGGQGGQPQH
-	TRBV7-6	TRBJ2-7	ASSPRDRGLHEQY
-	TRBV6-6	TRBJ2-1	ASSSQGAYNEQF
-	TRBV29-1	TRBJ2-1	SVEDLEREGHVEQF
few	TRBV11-2	TRBJ2-7	ASSPGTPYEQY
-	TRBV21-1	TRBJ2-3	ASSKERPSGDTDTQY
-	TRBV7-9	TRBJ2-6	ASSLGARAYFGANVLT
-	TRBV5-4	TRBJ2-3	ASSLGWRGRTDTQY
-	TRBV29-1	TRBJ1-2	SVQIQGRYGYT
-	TRBV24-1	TRBJ1-1	ATTRTGGTEAF
-	TRBV28	TRBJ2-5	ASSWTGFDRLAQY